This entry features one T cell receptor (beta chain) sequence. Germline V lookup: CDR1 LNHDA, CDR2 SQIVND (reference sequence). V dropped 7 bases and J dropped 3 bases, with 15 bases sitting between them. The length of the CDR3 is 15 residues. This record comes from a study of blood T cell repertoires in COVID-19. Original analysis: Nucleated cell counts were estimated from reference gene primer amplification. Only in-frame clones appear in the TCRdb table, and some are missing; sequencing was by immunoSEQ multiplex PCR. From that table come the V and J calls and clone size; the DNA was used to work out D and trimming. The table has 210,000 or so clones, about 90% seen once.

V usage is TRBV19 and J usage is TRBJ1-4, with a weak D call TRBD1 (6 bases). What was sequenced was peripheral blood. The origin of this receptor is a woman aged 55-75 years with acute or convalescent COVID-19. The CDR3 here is CASTLGQLPNEKLFF. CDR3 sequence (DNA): TGTGCCAGTACTCTGGGACAACTACCTAATGAAAAACTGTTTTTT.